Listed below are T cell receptor beta chains from one sample, sequenced in a study of T cell changes during pregnancy in multiple sclerosis. TCRdb's copy holds only in-frame clones and misses some; the assay was immunoSEQ multiplex PCR. This sample carries 80,000 to 95,000 clones, around 93% of them seen once, and the ten largest clones take less than 1.5%. The sample was peripheral blood, taken in the third trimester of pregnancy. These receptors all stem from a female donor in good health, enrolled as a control in a pregnancy study. Each CDR3 is given without its conserved first and last residue.

V	CDR3
TRBV6-5	ASSYSSAGLGTQY
TRBV2	ASTTGTLNTEAF
TRBV19	ASSSLQGRGTNEQF
TRBV28	ASSEASGSNYNEQF
TRBV2	ASSEQLYNEQF
TRBV4-1	ASSQGGQEEKLF
TRBV6-5	ASRRQGLNYGYT
TRBV9	ASSPAGGVETQY
TRBV7-2	ATQRENTGELF
TRBV28	ASRSSSGGPKDSEAF
TRBV6-1	ASSEQQGWSTDTQY
TRBV19	ASCRQGPIYNEQF
TRBV19	ASSISGEPYNEQF
TRBV7-9	ASSFLSGNTGELF
TRBV28	ASSMGGQPFYEQY
TRBV27	ASKNYFSGNTIY
TRBV19	ASRDRSNEKLF
TRBV5-1	ASSLRLQEGSYEQY
TRBV5-4	ASATTTSGGRANTGELF
TRBV7-2	ASSVWGDEQF
TRBV28	ASSYRDILLSGNTIY
TRBV19	ASSPTWENQPQH